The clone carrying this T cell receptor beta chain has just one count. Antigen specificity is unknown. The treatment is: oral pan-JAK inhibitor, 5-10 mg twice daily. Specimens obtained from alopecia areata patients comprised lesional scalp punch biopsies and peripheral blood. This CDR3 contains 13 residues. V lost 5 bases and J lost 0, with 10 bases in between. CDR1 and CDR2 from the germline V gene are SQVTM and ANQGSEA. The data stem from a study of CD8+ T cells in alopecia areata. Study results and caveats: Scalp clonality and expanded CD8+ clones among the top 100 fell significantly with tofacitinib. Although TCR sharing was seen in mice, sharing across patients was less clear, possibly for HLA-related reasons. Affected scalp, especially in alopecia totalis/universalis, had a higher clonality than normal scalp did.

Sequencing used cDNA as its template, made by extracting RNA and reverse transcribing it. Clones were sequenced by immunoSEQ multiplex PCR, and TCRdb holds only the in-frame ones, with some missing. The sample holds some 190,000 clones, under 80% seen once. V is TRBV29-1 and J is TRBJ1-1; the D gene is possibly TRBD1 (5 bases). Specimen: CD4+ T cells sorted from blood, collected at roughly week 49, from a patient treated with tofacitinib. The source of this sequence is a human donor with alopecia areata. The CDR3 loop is CSVRGRVNTEAFF. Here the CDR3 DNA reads TGCAGCGTTCGGGGCCGCGTGAACACTGAAGCTTTCTTT.